This TCR beta chain was recorded in a study of cytomegalovirus exposure and HLA in healthy donors. About the study: In an earlier analysis, almost 120 million unique TCR beta sequences were found from 150 million to 200 million T cells.

Study-level findings and limits: Further analysis was carried out later, and it showed several of the most significant clusters appearing linked to common viral pathogens.

60 Vbeta and 13 Jbeta primers were used in PCR. Sequenced by immunoSEQ multiplex PCR; TCRdb stores in-frame clones only, minus some. Of some 90,000 clones detected, about 79% appear once; the ten largest clones hold roughly 3.8%. This clone was observed once. Antigen unknown. CDR3 length: 16 amino acids. V gave up 5 bases and J gave up 8 bases; unmatched junction bases: 12. Germline V CDR1 and CDR2: SEHNR, FQNEAQ (reference sequence). Material: PBMCs. This sequence joins TRBV7-9 and TRBJ2-1; TRBD2 agrees at 10 bases. This clonotype was sampled from a man aged 45 to 65 in good health and CMV-seronegative. This CDR3 is CASSTPVSGRTHEQFF. CDR3 sequence (DNA): TGTGCCAGCAGCACACCTGTTAGCGGGAGGACCCATGAGCAGTTCTTC.